The 8 T cell receptor beta chains below come from one sample, sequenced in a study of identical twins. From the 5' RACE reads, TCRdb called clonotypes with MiXCR, one entry per CDR3 protein. The sample includes 700,000 or so distinct CDR3 sequences, roughly 8% seen only once; the top ten take roughly 0.97%. These data also formed part of another study, on yellow fever vaccine responses in identical twins.

The sample was PBMCs. These receptors came from a woman aged 18-29 years in good health.

The V gene is TRBV27, the J gene TRBJ1-5; 9 bases are shared with TRBD1. Germline V gives CDR1 MNHEY, CDR2 SMNVEV (reference sequence). Trimming took 5 bases from V and 5 from J; bases not matched to a gene: 7. The CDR3 spans 15 residues. The CDR3 spells CASSPNDRGYQPQHF. As DNA, the CDR3 is TGTGCCAGCAGTCCGAACGACAGGGGGTATCAGCCCCAGCATTTT.

There are many counts of this clonotype. V and J are TRBV27 and TRBJ2-1; D is perhaps TRBD1 (6 bases). Per the germline V gene, CDR1 is MNHEY and CDR2 is SMNVEV (reference sequence). The CDR3 sequence is 16 residues long. Between the trimmed V and J ends, which lost 2 bases and 9 bases, there was a span of 20 bases. CDR3: CASSLENRVGTGEQFF. CDR3 nucleotide sequence: TGTGCCAGCAGTTTAGAGAACAGGGTGGGAACGGGTGAGCAGTTCTTC.

The chain carries TRBV20-1 and TRBJ2-7; 7 nucleotides align to TRBD1. Germline V gene data show CDR1 as DFQATT and CDR2 as SNEGSKA (reference sequence). Unmatched junction bases numbered 9, after V lost 5 bases and J lost 5 bases. The length of the CDR3 is 13 residues. The CDR3 nucleotides read TGCAGTGCTCCTGACAGGGTGTCTGACGAGCAGTACTTC. This encodes CSAPDRVSDEQYF.

This clonotype has a handful of counts. The chain combines TRBV29-1 with TRBJ1-1, with D hard to call. Germline V lookup: CDR1 SQVTM, CDR2 ANQGSEA. The CDR3 is 12 amino acids. Trimming shortened V by 4 bases and J by 1 base, and 7 bases separated the two germline ends. CDR3 region: CSVGAENTEAFF. The CDR3 nucleotides read TGCAGCGTTGGGGCAGAGAACACTGAAGCTTTCTTT.

This clonotype has more than one count but fewer than ten. This chain joins TRBV6-2 or TRBV6-3 and TRBJ2-7; D is possibly TRBD1 (5 bases). With 8 bases removed from V and 1 base from J, the gap between germline ends came to 18 bases. Germline V gives CDR1 MNHEY, CDR2 SVGEGT. The CDR3 runs 15 residues. CDR3 loop: CASSFLSDISYEQYF. CDR3 DNA sequence: TGTGCCAGCTCGTTCCTCTCGGACATATCCTACGAGCAGTACTTC.

The chain joins TRBV20-1 to TRBJ2-7; 8 bases are shared with TRBD1. This CDR3 has 12 amino acids. V lost 3 bases and J lost 5; bases outside the gene matches: 3. Germline CDR1 reads DFQATT; CDR2 reads SNEGSKA (reference sequence). DNA of the CDR3: TGCAGTGCTAGGGGACAGGTCGACGAGCAGTACTTC. It translates to CSARGQVDEQYF.

The sample holds a few counts of this clonotype. The chain recombines TRBV7-9 with TRBJ2-1, with TRBD1 matching 10 bases. J lost 2 bases, V lost 5 bases, and 9 bases had no gene match. The CDR3 runs 17 residues. Looked up from germline, CDR1 is SEHNR and CDR2 is FQNEAQ (reference sequence). CDR3 coding DNA: TGTGCCAGCAGCCCAACCTCGGGGACAGGGGCCTACAATGAGCAGTTCTTC. Encoded protein: CASSPTSGTGAYNEQFF.

In its sample, this clonotype was seen a few times. The CDR3 region is CASSLRTDTGELFF. Here the CDR3 DNA reads TGCGCCAGCAGCTTGAGGACGGACACCGGGGAGCTGTTTTTT. The rearrangement joins TRBV5-1 to TRBJ2-2; D remains ambiguous. Germline V gene sequence: CDR1 SGHRS, CDR2 YFSETQ. The V end lost 1 base, the J end lost 3 bases, and 7 bases lay between the germline ends. This CDR3 has 14 amino acids.